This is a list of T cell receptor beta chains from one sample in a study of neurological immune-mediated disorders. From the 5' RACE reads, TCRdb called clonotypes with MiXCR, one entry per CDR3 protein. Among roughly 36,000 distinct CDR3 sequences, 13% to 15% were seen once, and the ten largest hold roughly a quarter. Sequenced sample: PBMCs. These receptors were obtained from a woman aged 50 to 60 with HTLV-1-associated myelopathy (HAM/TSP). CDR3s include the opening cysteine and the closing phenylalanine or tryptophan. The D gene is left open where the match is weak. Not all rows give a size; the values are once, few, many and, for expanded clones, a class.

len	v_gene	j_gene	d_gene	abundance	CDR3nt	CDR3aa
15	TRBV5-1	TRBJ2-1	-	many	TGCGCCAGCTTTACAACTTCGGGGGGCTTCAATGAGCAGTTCTTC	CASFTTSGGFNEQFF
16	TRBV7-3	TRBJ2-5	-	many	TGTGCCAGCAGCTTAACTTTTGGAACAGCCCAAGAGACCCAGTACTTC	CASSLTFGTAQETQYF
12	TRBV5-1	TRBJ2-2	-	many	TGCGCCAGCAGCGTGAACACCGGGGAGCTGTTTTTT	CASSVNTGELFF
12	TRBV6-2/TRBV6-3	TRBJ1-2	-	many	TGTGCCAGCAGTTACCGCCCTCCGCCAAGCCTCTTC	CASSYRPPPSLF
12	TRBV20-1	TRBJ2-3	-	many	TGCAGTGCTCGACCCAACACAGATACGCAGTATTTT	CSARPNTDTQYF
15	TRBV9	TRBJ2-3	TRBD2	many	TGTGCCAGCAGCCCGGGACTAGCCCCTACAGATACGCAGTATTTT	CASSPGLAPTDTQYF
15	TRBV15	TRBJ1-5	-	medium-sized	TGTGCCACCAGCCCGGGTCACCTGGGCAATCAGCCCCAGCATTTT	CATSPGHLGNQPQHF
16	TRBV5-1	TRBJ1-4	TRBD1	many	TGCGCCAGCAGCTTGGAGGTAACAGGGGGCGGCGAAAAACTGTTTTTT	CASSLEVTGGGEKLFF
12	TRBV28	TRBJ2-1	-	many	TGTGCCAGCAGTTTATCGGGTTATGAGCAGTTCTTC	CASSLSGYEQFF
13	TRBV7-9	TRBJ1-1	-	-	TGTGCCTCTCAGCCTGATTTCTGCACTGAAGATTTCTTT	CASQPDFCTEDFF
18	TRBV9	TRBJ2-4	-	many	TGTGCCAGCAGCCCCCGCATGCAGGGGCAGGTAGTCAAAAACATTCAGTACTTC	CASSPRMQGQVVKNIQYF
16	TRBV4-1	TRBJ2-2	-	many	TGCGCCAGCAGCCGCGACCCGGGGAGGAACACCGGGGAGCTGTTTTTT	CASSRDPGRNTGELFF
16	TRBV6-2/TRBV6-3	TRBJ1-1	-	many	TGTGCCAGCAGCCATGCTTTAACAGGGATCGACACTGAAGCTTTCTTT	CASSHALTGIDTEAFF
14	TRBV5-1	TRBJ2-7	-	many	TGCGCCAGCAGCCCCAGGGGGGGAGCCTACGAGCAGTACTTC	CASSPRGGAYEQYF
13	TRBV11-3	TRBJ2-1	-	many	TGTGCCAGCAGCTTCCCAGGGGTGGGTGAGCAGTTCTTC	CASSFPGVGEQFF
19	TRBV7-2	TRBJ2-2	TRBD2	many	TGTGCCAGCAGCTTAGAGGGCGTGGGACTAGCGGGGCAAACCGGGGAGCTGTTTTTT	CASSLEGVGLAGQTGELFF
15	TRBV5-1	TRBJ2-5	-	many	TGCGCCAGCAGACCGATGGGGGGCCCAGGAGAGACCCAGTACTTC	CASRPMGGPGETQYF
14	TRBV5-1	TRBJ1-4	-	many	TGCGCCAGCAGCTTTGGACGGGGTAATGAAAAACTGTTTTTT	CASSFGRGNEKLFF
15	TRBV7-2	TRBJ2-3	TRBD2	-	TGTGCCAGCAGCATTAGCGGGGGGGGCAAAGATACGCAGTATTTT	CASSISGGGKDTQYF
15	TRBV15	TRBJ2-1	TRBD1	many	TGTGCCACCAGCAGGGACAGGGGGCCCTACAATGAGCAGTTCTTC	CATSRDRGPYNEQFF
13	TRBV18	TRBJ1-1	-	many	TGTGCCAGCTCACCAAGATCGGACACTGAAGCTTTCTTT	CASSPRSDTEAFF
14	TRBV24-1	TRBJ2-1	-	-	TGTGCCACCAGGACTATCGGGGGCCTAAATGAGCAGATCTTC	CATRTIGGLNEQIF
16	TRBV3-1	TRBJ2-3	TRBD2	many	TGTGCCAGCAGTCCCCCAAGGAAGCGGGGTACATCGGCGCAGTATTTT	CASSPPRKRGTSAQYF
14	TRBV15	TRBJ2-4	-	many	TGTGCCACCCTCCGGGTAGGGCGAAGAAACATTCAGTACTTC	CATLRVGRRNIQYF
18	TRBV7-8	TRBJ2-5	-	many	TGTGCCAGCCTCCCCCTGGGGCAGGGGTTTTGGGATCAAGAGACCCAGTACTTC	CASLPLGQGFWDQETQYF